This T cell receptor (beta chain) comes out of a study of patients and donors after allogeneic stem cell transplantation. TCRdb passed the RT-PCR reads through MiXCR, listing each CDR3 protein once. The profile shows about 960,000 distinct CDR3 sequences, 18% of them singletons. Germline CDR1 reads LGHNA; CDR2 reads YNFKEQ. Losses at the gene ends were 4 bases for V and 3 bases for J; bases not matched to a gene: 5. The CDR3 extends over 15 amino acids. This receptor was taken from a human donor who was either an allogeneic HSCT recipient or a stem cell or donor lymphocyte infusion donor (not recorded which). It is not recorded whose cells these are; they may come from a transplant donor. Sequences were obtained from blood, either unsorted or a sorted T cell fraction (not recorded which). The V call is TRBV4-2, the J call TRBJ2-5, with 10 bases matching TRBD2. The CDR3: CASSRAGGPEETQYF. Written as DNA, the CDR3 is TGTGCCAGCAGCCGAGCGGGAGGGCCGGAAGAGACCCAGTACTTC.